This T cell receptor (beta chain) was sequenced in a study of T cells in Graves' hyperthyroidism and ophthalmopathy. The V and J ends lost 6 bases and 0 bases respectively, with 9 bases between them. CDR3 length: 13 amino acids. The V gene's germline CDR1 is MDHEN and CDR2 SYDVKM. Amplification yielded TCR beta CDR3 regions, with RNA transcripts as the source. RT-PCR in the first round (using the HTBI primer set) targeted the TCR CDR3. TCRdb reprocessed the multiplex PCR reads via MiXCR and lists one record per CDR3 protein. This table holds about 600,000 distinct CDR3 sequences, about 14% found once. This clonotype appeared many times.

This clonotype was obtained from a woman in her forties or fifties with Graves' ophthalmopathy. The sample taken for sequencing was blood. The V gene is TRBV28, the J gene TRBJ2-7; D not certain. The CDR3 DNA reads TGTGCCAGCAGCTTTCTGATCTCCTACGAGCAGTACTTC. Amino acid sequence: CASSFLISYEQYF.